This T cell receptor beta chain is drawn from a study of post-analysis software for immune sequencing data. The authors incorporated unique molecular identifiers into the TCR beta cDNA libraries. TCRdb re-derived calls from the PCR reads in MiXCR, one entry per CDR3 protein. This table holds over 700,000 distinct CDR3 sequences, roughly 27% found once. Note on this clonotype: Its cognate antigen is unknown.

The CDR3 has 15 amino acids. Germline values: CDR1 SGHVS, CDR2 FNYEAQ. Germline trimming cut 5 bases from V and 2 bases from J; bases unmatched to any gene: 5. General observations from the study: TRBV segments more frequent in patients than in controls numbered roughly 5 and included TRBV5-6, TRBV5-1 and TRBV20-1.

What was sequenced was blood. The chain links TRBV7-6 to TRBJ2-1; 8 bases agree with TRBD2. The source of this sequence is a girl aged 5-17 years with multiple sclerosis. The CDR3 reads CASSDSGEAYNEQFF. CDR3 coding DNA: TGTGCCAGCAGCGATAGCGGGGAAGCCTACAATGAGCAGTTCTTC.